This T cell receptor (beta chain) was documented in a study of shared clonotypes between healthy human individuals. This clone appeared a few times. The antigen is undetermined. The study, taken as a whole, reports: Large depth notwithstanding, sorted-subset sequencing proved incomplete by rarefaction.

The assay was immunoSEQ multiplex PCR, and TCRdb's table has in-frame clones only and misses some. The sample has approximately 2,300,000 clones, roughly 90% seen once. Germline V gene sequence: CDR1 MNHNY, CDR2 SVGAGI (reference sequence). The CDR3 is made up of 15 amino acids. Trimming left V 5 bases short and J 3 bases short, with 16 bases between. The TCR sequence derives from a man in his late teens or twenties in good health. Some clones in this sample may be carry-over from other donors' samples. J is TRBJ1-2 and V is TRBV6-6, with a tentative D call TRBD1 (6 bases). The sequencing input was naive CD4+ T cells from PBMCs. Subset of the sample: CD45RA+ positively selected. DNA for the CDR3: TGTGCCAGCAGTACCCAGGACAGCACTTACTATGGCTACACCTTC. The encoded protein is CASSTQDSTYYGYTF.